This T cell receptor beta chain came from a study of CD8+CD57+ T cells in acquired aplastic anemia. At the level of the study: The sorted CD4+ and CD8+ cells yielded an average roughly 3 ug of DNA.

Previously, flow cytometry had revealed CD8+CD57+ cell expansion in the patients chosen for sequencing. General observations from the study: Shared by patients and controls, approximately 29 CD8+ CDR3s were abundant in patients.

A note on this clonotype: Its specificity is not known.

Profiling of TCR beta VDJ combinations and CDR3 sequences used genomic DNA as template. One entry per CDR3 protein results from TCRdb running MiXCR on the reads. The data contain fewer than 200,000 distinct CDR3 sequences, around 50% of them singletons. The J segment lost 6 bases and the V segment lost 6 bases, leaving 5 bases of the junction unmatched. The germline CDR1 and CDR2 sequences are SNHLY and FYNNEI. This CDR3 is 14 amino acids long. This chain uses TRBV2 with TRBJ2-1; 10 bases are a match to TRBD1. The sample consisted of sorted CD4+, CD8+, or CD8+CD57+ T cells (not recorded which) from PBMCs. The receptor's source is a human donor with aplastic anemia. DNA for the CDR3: TGTGCCAGCAGGGGGACAGGGGCCTTCAATGAGCAGTTCTTC. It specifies CASRGTGAFNEQFF.